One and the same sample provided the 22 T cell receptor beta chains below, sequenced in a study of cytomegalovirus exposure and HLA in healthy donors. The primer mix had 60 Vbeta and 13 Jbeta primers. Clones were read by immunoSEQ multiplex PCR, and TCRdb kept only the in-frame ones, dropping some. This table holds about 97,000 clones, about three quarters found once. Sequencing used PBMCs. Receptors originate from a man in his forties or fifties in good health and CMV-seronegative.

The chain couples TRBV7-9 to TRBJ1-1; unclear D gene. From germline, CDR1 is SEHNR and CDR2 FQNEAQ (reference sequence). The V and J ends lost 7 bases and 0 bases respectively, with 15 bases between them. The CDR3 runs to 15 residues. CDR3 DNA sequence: TGTGCCAGCACCTCATCCGGGAGCCTGAACACTGAAGCTTTCTTT. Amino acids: CASTSSGSLNTEAFF.

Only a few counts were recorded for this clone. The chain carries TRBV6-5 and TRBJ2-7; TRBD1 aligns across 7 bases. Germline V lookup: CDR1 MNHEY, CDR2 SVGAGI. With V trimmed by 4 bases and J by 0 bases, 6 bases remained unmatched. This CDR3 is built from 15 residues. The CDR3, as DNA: TGTGCCAGCAGTTCCGTTGGGACAGTCTCCTACGAGCAGTACTTC. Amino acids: CASSSVGTVSYEQYF.

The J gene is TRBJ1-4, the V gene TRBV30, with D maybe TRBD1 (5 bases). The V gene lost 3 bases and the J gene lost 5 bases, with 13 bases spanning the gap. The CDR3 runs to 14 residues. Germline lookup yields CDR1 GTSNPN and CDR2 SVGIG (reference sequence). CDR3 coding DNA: TGTGCCTGGAGGCGGGACGGACAAAATGAAAAACTGTTTTTT. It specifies CAWRRDGQNEKLFF. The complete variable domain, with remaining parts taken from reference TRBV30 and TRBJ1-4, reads SQTIHQWPATLVQPVGSPLSLECTVEGTSNPNLYWYRQAAGRGLQLLFYSVGIGQISSEVPQNLSASRPQDRQFILSSKKLLLSDSGFYLCAWRRDGQNEKLFFGSGTQLSVL.

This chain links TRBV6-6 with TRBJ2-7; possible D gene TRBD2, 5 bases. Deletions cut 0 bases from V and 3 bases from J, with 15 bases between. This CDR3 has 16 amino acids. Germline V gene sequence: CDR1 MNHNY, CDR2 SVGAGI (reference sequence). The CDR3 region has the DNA TGTGCCAGCAGTTACTCGAGGGTAGAAGGTGACTACGAGCAGTACTTC. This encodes CASSYSRVEGDYEQYF.

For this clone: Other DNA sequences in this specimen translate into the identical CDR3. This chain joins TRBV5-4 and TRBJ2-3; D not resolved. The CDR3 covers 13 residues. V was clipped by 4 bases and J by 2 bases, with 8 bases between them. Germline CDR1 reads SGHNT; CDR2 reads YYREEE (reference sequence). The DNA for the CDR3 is TGTGCCAGCAGCGGGCAGAACACAGATACGCAGTATTTT. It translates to CASSGQNTDTQYF.

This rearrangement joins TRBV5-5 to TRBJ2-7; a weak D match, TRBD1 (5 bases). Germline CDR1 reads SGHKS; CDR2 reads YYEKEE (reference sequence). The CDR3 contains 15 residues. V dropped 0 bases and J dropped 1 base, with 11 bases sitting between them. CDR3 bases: TGTGCCAGCAGCTTGGAGGCAGGACAATCCTACGAGCAGTACTTC. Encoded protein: CASSLEAGQSYEQYF.

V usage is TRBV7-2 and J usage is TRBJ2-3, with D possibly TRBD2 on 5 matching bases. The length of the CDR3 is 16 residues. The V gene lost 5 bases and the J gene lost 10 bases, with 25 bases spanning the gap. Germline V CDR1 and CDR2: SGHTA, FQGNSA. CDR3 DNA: TGTGCCAGCAGCGGACCGGACTCCCGCCCTCCCTGGGCGCAGTATTTT. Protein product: CASSGPDSRPPWAQYF.

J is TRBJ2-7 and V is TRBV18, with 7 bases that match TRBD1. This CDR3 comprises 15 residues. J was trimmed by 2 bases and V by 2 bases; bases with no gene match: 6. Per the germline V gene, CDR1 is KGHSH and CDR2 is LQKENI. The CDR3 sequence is CASSPTRDSTYEQYF. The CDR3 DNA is TGTGCCAGCTCACCAACCCGGGACAGTACCTACGAGCAGTACTTC.

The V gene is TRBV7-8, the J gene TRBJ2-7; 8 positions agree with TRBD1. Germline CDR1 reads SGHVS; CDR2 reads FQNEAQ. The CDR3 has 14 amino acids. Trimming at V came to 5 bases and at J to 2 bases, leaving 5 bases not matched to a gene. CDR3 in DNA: TGTGCCAGCAGCCGACAGGGGTCCCCCTACGAGCAGTACTTC. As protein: CASSRQGSPYEQYF.

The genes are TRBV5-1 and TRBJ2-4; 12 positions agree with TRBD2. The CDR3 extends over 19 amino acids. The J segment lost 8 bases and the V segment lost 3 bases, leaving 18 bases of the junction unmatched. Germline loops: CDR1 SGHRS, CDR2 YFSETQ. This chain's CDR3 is CASSSRSGLLAGGSDIQYF. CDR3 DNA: TGCGCCAGCAGCTCGAGGTCGGGGTTGCTAGCGGGGGGGAGTGACATTCAGTACTTC. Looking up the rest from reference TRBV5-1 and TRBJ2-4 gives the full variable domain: KAGVTQTPRYLIKTRGQQVTLSCSPISGHRSVSWYQQTPGQGLQFLFEYFSETQRNKGNFPGRFSGRQFSNSRSEMNVSTLELGDSALYLCASSSRSGLLAGGSDIQYFGAGTRLSVL.

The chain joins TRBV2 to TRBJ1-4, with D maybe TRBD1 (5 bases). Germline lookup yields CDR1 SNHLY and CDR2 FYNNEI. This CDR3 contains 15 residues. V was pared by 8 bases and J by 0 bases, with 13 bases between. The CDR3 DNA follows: TGTGCCAGCCCCATGGGAGGGGCAACTAATGAAAAACTGTTTTTT. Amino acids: CASPMGGATNEKLFF.

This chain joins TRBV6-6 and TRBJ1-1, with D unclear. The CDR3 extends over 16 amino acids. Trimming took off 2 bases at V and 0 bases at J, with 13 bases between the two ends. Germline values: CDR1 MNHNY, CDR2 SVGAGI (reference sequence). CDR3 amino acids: CASSYQPYGVNTEAFF. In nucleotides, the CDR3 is TGTGCCAGCAGTTACCAACCCTACGGGGTGAACACTGAAGCTTTCTTT.

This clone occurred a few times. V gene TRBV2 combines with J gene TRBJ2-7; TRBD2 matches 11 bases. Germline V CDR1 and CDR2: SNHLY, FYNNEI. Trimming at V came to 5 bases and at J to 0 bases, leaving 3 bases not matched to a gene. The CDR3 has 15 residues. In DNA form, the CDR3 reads TGTGCCAGCAGTAGCACTAGCGGGGGCTCCTACGAGCAGTACTTC. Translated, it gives CASSSTSGGSYEQYF.

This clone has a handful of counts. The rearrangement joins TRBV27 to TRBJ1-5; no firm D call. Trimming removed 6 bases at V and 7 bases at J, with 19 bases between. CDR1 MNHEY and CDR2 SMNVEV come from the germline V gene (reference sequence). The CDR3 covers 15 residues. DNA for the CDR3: TGTGCCAGCAGCCCTAGGTCGAGGTCGAGGCAGCCCCAGCATTTT. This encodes CASSPRSRSRQPQHF.

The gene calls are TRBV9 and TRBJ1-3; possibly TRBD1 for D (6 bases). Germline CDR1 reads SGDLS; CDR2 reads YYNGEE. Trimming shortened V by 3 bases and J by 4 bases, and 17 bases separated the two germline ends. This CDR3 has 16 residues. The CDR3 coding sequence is TGTGCCAGCAGCGCGAGGACAGTTCCGGTCGGAAACACCATATATTTT. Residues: CASSARTVPVGNTIYF.

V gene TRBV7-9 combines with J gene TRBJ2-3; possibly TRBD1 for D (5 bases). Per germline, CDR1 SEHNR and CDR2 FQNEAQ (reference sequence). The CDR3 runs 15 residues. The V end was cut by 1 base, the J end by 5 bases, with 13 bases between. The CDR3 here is CASSLVRVSEDTQYF. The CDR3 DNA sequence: TGTGCCAGCAGCTTAGTCAGGGTGTCGGAAGATACGCAGTATTTT.

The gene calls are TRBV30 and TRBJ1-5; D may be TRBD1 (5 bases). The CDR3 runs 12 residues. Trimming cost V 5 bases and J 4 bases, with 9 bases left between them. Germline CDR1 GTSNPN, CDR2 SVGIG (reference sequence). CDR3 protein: CAWGGVNQPQHF. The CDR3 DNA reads TGTGCCTGGGGGGGGGTAAATCAGCCCCAGCATTTT.

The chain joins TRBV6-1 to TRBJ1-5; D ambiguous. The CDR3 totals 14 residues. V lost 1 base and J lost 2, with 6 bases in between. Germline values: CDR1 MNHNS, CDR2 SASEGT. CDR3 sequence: CASSEVVGNQPQHF. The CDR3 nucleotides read TGTGCCAGCAGTGAAGTCGTCGGCAATCAGCCCCAGCATTTT.

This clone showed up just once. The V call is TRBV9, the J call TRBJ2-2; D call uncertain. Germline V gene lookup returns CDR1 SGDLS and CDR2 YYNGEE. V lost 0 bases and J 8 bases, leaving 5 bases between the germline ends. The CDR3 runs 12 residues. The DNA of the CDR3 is TGTGCCAGCAGCGTAGACCGGGGGGAGCTGTTTTTT. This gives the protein CASSVDRGELFF.

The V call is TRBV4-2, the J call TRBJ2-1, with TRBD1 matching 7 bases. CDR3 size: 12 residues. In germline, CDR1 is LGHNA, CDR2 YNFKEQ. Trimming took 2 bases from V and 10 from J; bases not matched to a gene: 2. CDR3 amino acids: CASSQWTGEQFF. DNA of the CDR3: TGTGCCAGCAGCCAATGGACAGGCGAGCAGTTCTTC.

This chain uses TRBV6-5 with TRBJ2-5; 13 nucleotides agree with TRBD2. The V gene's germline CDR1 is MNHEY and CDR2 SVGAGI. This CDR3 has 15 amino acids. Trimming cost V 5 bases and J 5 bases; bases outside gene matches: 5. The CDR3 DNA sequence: TGTGCCAGCAGTCCGGGACTAGCGGGGTTGGAGACCCAGTACTTC. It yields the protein CASSPGLAGLETQYF.

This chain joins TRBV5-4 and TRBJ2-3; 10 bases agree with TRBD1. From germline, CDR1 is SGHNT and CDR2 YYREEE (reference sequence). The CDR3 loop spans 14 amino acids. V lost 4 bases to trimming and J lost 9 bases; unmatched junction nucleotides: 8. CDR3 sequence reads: CASSMGQGLSTQYF. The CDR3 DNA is TGTGCCAGCAGCATGGGACAGGGGTTGAGCACGCAGTATTTT.